A selection of T cell receptor beta chains follows, all from one sample in a study of T-cell reconstitution after alpha-beta-depleted transplantation in children. Using its own MiXCR run on the PCR reads, TCRdb lists one record per CDR3 protein. The repertoire holds roughly 340,000 distinct CDR3 sequences, with about 17% as singletons. The sample was PBMCs, mostly from graft donor cells, taken 360 days after TCRalphabeta/CD19-depleted stem cell transplant. These receptors originate from a male patient between 2 and 15 years old who had a stem cell transplant for acute lymphoblastic leukemia, so the T cells may come from the graft donor. CDR3s include the opening cysteine and the closing phenylalanine or tryptophan. D genes are given only for firm matches. Not every row has a clone size; where given, it reads once, few, many or a size class.

TGTGCCAGCTCACCACCGTCAAGGGGGCTAAACATTCAGTACTTC,CASSPPSRGLNIQYF,NA,TRBJ2-4,TRBD1,TRBV18
TGCGCCAGCAGCCTAGCTTCCACCGACAGGCTTGGGAGCGAGCAGTACTTC,CASSLASTDRLGSEQYF,NA,TRBJ2-7,NA,TRBV4-3
TGTGCCAGCAGACAAGGCAGGGGGCTTGGAAACACCATATATTTT,CASRQGRGLGNTIYF,NA,TRBJ1-3,TRBD1,TRBV12-3/TRBV12-4
TGTGCCAGTAGTATCTCCGGGACAGGTACGGGCGAGCAGTACTTC,CASSISGTGTGEQYF,NA,TRBJ2-7,TRBD1,TRBV19
TGCAGTGCCAAGGACCCCTGGGCTTCCGAGCAGTACTTC,CSAKDPWASEQYF,NA,TRBJ2-7,NA,TRBV20-1
TGCGCCAGCAGCCACCGACGGGAGGACAGAAACAAATGGGAAGCTTTCTTT,CASSHRREDRNKWEAFF,NA,TRBJ1-1,NA,TRBV4-1
TGCAGTGCTGGGGACAGGGAAAAACTGTTTTTT,CSAGDREKLFF,NA,TRBJ1-4,TRBD1,TRBV20-1
TGTGCCAGCAGCCAAGCGATTAGTAGTACAGATACGCAGTATTTT,CASSQAISSTDTQYF,NA,TRBJ2-3,NA,TRBV3-1
TGCGCCAGCAGCCCCGGGACTAGCTTCGCAGATACGCAGTATTTT,CASSPGTSFADTQYF,NA,TRBJ2-3,TRBD2,TRBV4-3
TGTGCCAGCAGCGTAGGGGGAGGAGAGCACATCCAAGAGACCCAGTACTTC,CASSVGGGEHIQETQYF,few,TRBJ2-5,NA,TRBV9
TGTGCCAGCAGCTTATCCGGTGGGGGGCCCCAGCATTTT,CASSLSGGGPQHF,few,TRBJ1-5,NA,TRBV5-5
TGTGCCAGCAGTTTACATAGCGGGCAAGAGACCCAGTACTTC,CASSLHSGQETQYF,few,TRBJ2-5,TRBD2,TRBV12-3/TRBV12-4
TGTGCCAGCAGCCCGTCGGGAGGGAGGGCCGGCTACGAGCAGTACTTC,CASSPSGGRAGYEQYF,few,TRBJ2-7,TRBD2,TRBV9
TGCAGTGCTAGAGTGCAGGATTATGGCTACACCTTC,CSARVQDYGYTF,many,TRBJ1-2,NA,TRBV20-1
TGTGCCAGCAGTTTCCCAGGGGGCGCAGATACGCAGTATTTT,CASSFPGGADTQYF,few,TRBJ2-3,TRBD1,TRBV12-3/TRBV12-4
TGTGCCAGCAGCGTATCTGTGACAGGGAACTACAATGAGCAGTTCTTC,CASSVSVTGNYNEQFF,NA,TRBJ2-1,TRBD1,TRBV9
TGCAGCGTTGAGACAGGGTTGGGTTACAATGAGCAGTTCTTC,CSVETGLGYNEQFF,NA,TRBJ2-1,TRBD1,TRBV29-1
TGCGCCAGCAGCCAAGACTGGGGGGCGAAGGGCACAGATACGCAGTATTTT,CASSQDWGAKGTDTQYF,many,TRBJ2-3,NA,TRBV4-3
TGCGCCAGCAGCCAGGAACCGACAGGGGTGGGTGAAAAACTGTTTTTT,CASSQEPTGVGEKLFF,few,TRBJ1-4,TRBD1,TRBV4-3
TGCAGTGCTGCCACAGGGTTCATGGGAAACACCATATATTTT,CSAATGFMGNTIYF,NA,TRBJ1-3,NA,TRBV20-1
TGTGCCAGCAGCGTAGTAGGAGAGTTCGGGACAGGGGGCCTACATACGCAGTATTTT,CASSVVGEFGTGGLHTQYF,NA,TRBJ2-3,TRBD1,TRBV9
TGTGCCAGCTCTTCCCCCAGGGGGGTAGCGTACAATGAGCAGTTCTTC,CASSSPRGVAYNEQFF,many,TRBJ2-1,NA,TRBV27
TGTGCCAGCAGCTTGGTGCGCGGGCCCTCCTACAATGAGCAGTTCTTC,CASSLVRGPSYNEQFF,NA,TRBJ2-1,NA,TRBV11-2
TGTGCCAGCAGCTTTAAGACGAACACTGAAGCTTTCTTT,CASSFKTNTEAFF,many,TRBJ1-1,NA,TRBV7-6
TGTGCCAGCAGTTACGGCAGGGGCTACGAGCAGTACTTC,CASSYGRGYEQYF,NA,TRBJ2-7,NA,TRBV12-3/TRBV12-4
TGTGCCAGCAGTTTATCGTCGGGGGGCGGTAGGACAGATACGCAGTATTTT,CASSLSSGGGRTDTQYF,NA,TRBJ2-3,NA,TRBV27
TGCGCCAGCAGCCAAGATCGTACCGACTACGAGCAGTACTTC,CASSQDRTDYEQYF,NA,TRBJ2-7,NA,TRBV4-1
TGCAGTGCTAGACAGGGAGGGGCCAACGTCCTGACTTTC,CSARQGGANVLTF,NA,TRBJ2-6,NA,TRBV20-1
TGTGCCAGCAGCCCCCTACTAGCCGTTAATGAGCAGTTCTTC,CASSPLLAVNEQFF,many,TRBJ2-1,NA,TRBV7-2
TGTGCCAGCAGTTTATCCGACAGGGGCCCCCTGCGATTATTC,CASSLSDRGPLRLF,many,TRBJ2-7,TRBD1,TRBV28
TGCGCCAGCAGCTTGGGACCGCCGAAGGGCAATGAGCAGTTCTTC,CASSLGPPKGNEQFF,NA,TRBJ2-1,NA,TRBV5-1
TGCGCCAGCAGCCCCTACAGGGACGTGGCCAAAAACATTCAGTACTTC,CASSPYRDVAKNIQYF,few,TRBJ2-4,NA,TRBV5-1
TGTGCCTGGGAGGGACGTGAGACCCAGTACTTC,CAWEGRETQYF,many,TRBJ2-5,NA,TRBV30
TGTGCCAGCAGTTTCGACACGATCCCCGGGGAGCTGTTTTTT,CASSFDTIPGELFF,few,TRBJ2-2,NA,TRBV6-5
TGTGCCAGCAGCCAACCGGGACAGGGGGCCTACGAGCAGTACTTC,CASSQPGQGAYEQYF,NA,TRBJ2-7,TRBD1,TRBV4-2
TGCGCCAGCAGCCTGGGGACGGGCGGGTTGACCGGGGAGCTGTTTTTT,CASSLGTGGLTGELFF,NA,TRBJ2-2,NA,TRBV4-3
TGTGCCAGCAGCTCTAGGTTGCCGAGGACGGTGATAGCCAAAAACATTCAGTACTTC,CASSSRLPRTVIAKNIQYF,NA,TRBJ2-4,NA,TRBV11-2
TGTGCCAGCAGTCCCCTCGCGGGAGCGGCGAGTTCCTACAATGAGCAGTTCTTC,CASSPLAGAASSYNEQFF,NA,TRBJ2-1,TRBD2,TRBV6-1
TGTGCCAGCAGTTACGGGGGGTCGGGCTCTGGGGCCAACGTCCTGACTTTC,CASSYGGSGSGANVLTF,NA,TRBJ2-6,NA,TRBV6-5
TGTGCCAGCAGACCCCGCGTGGGGCCTCAAGAGACCCAGTACTTC,CASRPRVGPQETQYF,NA,TRBJ2-5,NA,TRBV7-9
TGTGCCAGCAGTGAAAAGGGTGGGACAGGGCCACAGCCCCAGCATTTT,CASSEKGGTGPQPQHF,NA,TRBJ1-5,TRBD1,TRBV6-1
TGTGCCAGCAGCCCAACAGGGGACGGGGCCAACGTCCTGACTTTC,CASSPTGDGANVLTF,NA,TRBJ2-6,TRBD1,TRBV5-5
TGCAGCGTTGACGTCCCGGGGGTGACAGATACGCAGTATTTT,CSVDVPGVTDTQYF,few,TRBJ2-3,NA,TRBV29-1
TGCAGTGCTAGAGTGCGCGGGACAGTGTACAATGAGCAGTTCTTC,CSARVRGTVYNEQFF,few,TRBJ2-1,NA,TRBV20-1
TGTGCCAGCAGCTTTGTCAACGACAGGGGCACCTACGAGCAGTACTTC,CASSFVNDRGTYEQYF,few,TRBJ2-7,TRBD1,TRBV7-9
TGTGCCAGCTCACCAGGGCCCGAGGGGACTTACGAGCAGTACTTC,CASSPGPEGTYEQYF,NA,TRBJ2-7,NA,TRBV18
TGTGCCAGCAGTTTAGGAGCGGGAGGGCCGGGTACGCAGTATTTT,CASSLGAGGPGTQYF,many,TRBJ2-3,TRBD2,TRBV12-3/TRBV12-4
TGTGCCAGCACTAATTCCGACAGGGTCTATGGCTACACCTTC,CASTNSDRVYGYTF,NA,TRBJ1-2,TRBD1,TRBV12-3/TRBV12-4
TGCAGCGCAGAAGAGACCCAGTACTTC,CSAEETQYF,many,TRBJ2-5,NA,TRBV29-1
TGTGCCAGCAGCCAAGCGGTAGCCTTCTCCTACAATGAGCAGTTCTTC,CASSQAVAFSYNEQFF,NA,TRBJ2-1,NA,TRBV14
TGTGCCAGCAGCTTAGCGCTCGTACTAGCGGGAGAGTCATCCAATGAGCAGTTCTTC,CASSLALVLAGESSNEQFF,few,TRBJ2-1,TRBD2,TRBV7-2
TGTGCCAGCAGTTTCCCAGGGGGCGCTGGAAACACCATATATTTT,CASSFPGGAGNTIYF,NA,TRBJ1-3,TRBD1,TRBV27
TGCAGTGCTACTGGGACAGCGACTAGAGAGACCCAGTACTTC,CSATGTATRETQYF,few,TRBJ2-5,NA,TRBV20-1
TGTGCCAGCAGTTTGCACAGGGCGGCCGGAAACACCATATATTTT,CASSLHRAAGNTIYF,NA,TRBJ1-3,NA,TRBV12-3/TRBV12-4
TGTGCCAGCAGCCAGACTCGAAGCTCCTACAATGAGCAGTTCTTC,CASSQTRSSYNEQFF,NA,TRBJ2-1,NA,TRBV3-1
TGCGCCAGCAGCCAAGAGGCCAGAACTAGCGGGAGCTCCTACGAGCAGTACTTC,CASSQEARTSGSSYEQYF,once,TRBJ2-7,TRBD2,TRBV4-1
TGTGCCAGCAGTTTGGGGGGCTGGGGCACTGAAGCTTTCTTT,CASSLGGWGTEAFF,few,TRBJ1-1,NA,TRBV28
TGTGCCAGCAGCTACGGCCCCCAGGGATATTCAAACATTCAGTACTTC,CASSYGPQGYSNIQYF,NA,TRBJ2-4,NA,TRBV7-9
TGTGCCAGCAGTTTATTACCGTCTAACTATGGCTACACCTTC,CASSLLPSNYGYTF,few,TRBJ1-2,NA,TRBV12-3/TRBV12-4